These 8 T cell receptor beta chains share one sample of origin, sequenced in a study of cytomegalovirus exposure and HLA in healthy donors. Clones were sequenced by immunoSEQ multiplex PCR, and TCRdb holds only the in-frame ones, with some missing. Of 100,000 to 150,000 clones listed, roughly 95% were seen once; the top ten hold about 1.7%. Sequencing input: PBMCs. The receptors originated from a man between 18 and 29 years old in good health and CMV-seronegative.

The rearrangement joins TRBV10-3 to TRBJ2-3, with TRBD2 identical over 10 bases. The CDR3 contains 17 residues. Per germline, CDR1 ENHRY and CDR2 SYGVKD. J lost 10 bases, V lost 0 bases, and 13 bases had no gene match. The CDR3 DNA sequence: TGTGCCATCAGTGAGTCGGGGAGTAGCGGGGGGACTAGCGCGCAGTATTTT. This gives the protein CAISESGSSGGTSAQYF.

The rearrangement joins TRBV7-2 to TRBJ1-2, with D perhaps matching TRBD1 (6 bases). CDR1 is SGHTA and CDR2 is FQGNSA in the germline V gene. The CDR3 has 14 residues. Trimming left V 5 bases short and J 4 bases short, with 14 bases between. CDR3 DNA: TGTGCCAGCAGCCCTGGGGGGGGCGGCTATGGCTACACCTTC. Amino acids: CASSPGGGGYGYTF. The entire variable domain, with the rest obtained from reference TRBV7-2 and TRBJ1-2, is as follows: GAGVSQSPSNKVTEKGKDVELRCDPISGHTALYWYRQSLGQGLEFLIYFQGNSAPDKSGLPSDRFSAERTGGSVSTLTIQRTQQEDSAVYLCASSPGGGGYGYTFGSGTRLTVV.

J is TRBJ1-2 and V is TRBV6-1, with D possibly TRBD1 on 5 matching bases. The CDR3 is made up of 14 amino acids. In germline, CDR1 is MNHNS, CDR2 SASEGT. Trimming removed 3 bases from V and 4 bases from J, with 12 bases in between. In nucleotides, the CDR3 is TGTGCCAGCAGTGAGCAGGAAGGGGTCTATGGCTACACCTTC. Its translation: CASSEQEGVYGYTF.

The chain uses TRBV2 and TRBJ1-1; 7 positions match TRBD1. Germline CDR1 is SNHLY and CDR2 is FYNNEI. V trimming: 4 bases; J trimming: 4 bases; junction bases outside the gene matches: 6. The CDR3 contains 14 residues. For the CDR3, the DNA is TGTGCCAGCAGTGCAAGGACAGGTCTCACTGAAGCTTTCTTT. Residues: CASSARTGLTEAFF.

The chain's CDR3 is CASSSPQGITNEKLFF. The CDR3 DNA sequence: TGTGCCAGCAGCTCCCCCCAGGGGATCACTAATGAAAAACTGTTTTTT. The V and J genes are TRBV28 and TRBJ1-4; the D gene is possibly TRBD1 (6 bases). From germline, CDR1 is MDHEN and CDR2 SYDVKM. The CDR3 sequence is 16 residues long. V lost 6 bases to trimming and J lost 2 bases, with 16 bases between them.

The chain is built from TRBV28 and TRBJ2-2; no firm D call. The CDR3 is 14 amino acids. Germline V gives CDR1 MDHEN, CDR2 SYDVKM. V was pared by 1 base and J by 8 bases, with 11 bases between. CDR3 protein: CASSLLVSSGELFF. The CDR3, as DNA: TGTGCCAGCAGTTTATTGGTTAGTTCTGGGGAGCTGTTTTTT. Full variable domain (rest looked up from reference TRBV28 and TRBJ2-2): DVKVTQSSRYLVKRTGEKVFLECVQDMDHENMFWYRQDPGLGLRLIYFSYDVKMKEKGDIPEGYSVSREKKERFSLILESASTNQTSMYLCASSLLVSSGELFFGEGSRLTVL.

In its sample, this clone was seen once. This chain links TRBV4-3 with TRBJ1-5; no clear D. The CDR3 runs to 15 residues. V lost 0 bases and J lost 4, with 10 bases in between. The germline gives CDR1 LGHNA, CDR2 YSLEER. The CDR3 DNA sequence: TGCGCCAGCAGCCAAGATTTCGCAGTAAATCAGCCCCAGCATTTT. The encoded protein is CASSQDFAVNQPQHF.

The gene calls are TRBV5-1 and TRBJ1-2; the D is unclear. V was trimmed by 0 bases and J by 6 bases, leaving 12 bases between them. The length of the CDR3 is 14 residues. CDR1 and CDR2 from the germline V gene are SGHRS and YFSETQ. The CDR3, as DNA: TGCGCCAGCAGCTTGGACTCGGGGAATGATGGCTACACCTTC. Translated: CASSLDSGNDGYTF.